Below, 3 T cell receptor beta chains from the same sample are listed, as sequenced in a study of cytomegalovirus exposure and HLA in healthy donors. PCR used 60 Vbeta primers and 13 Jbeta primers. Assay: immunoSEQ multiplex PCR; the TCRdb copy retains only in-frame clones and omits some. This table holds 60,000 or so clones, roughly 80% found once. Sequenced material: PBMCs. Source of these receptors: a man aged 35 to 55 in good health and CMV-seronegative.

This clone was observed a handful of times. The J gene is TRBJ1-2, the V gene TRBV5-6; no clear D gene. The germline V gene has CDR1 SGHDT and CDR2 YYEEEE. CDR3 size: 13 residues. The V end lost 0 bases, the J end lost 8 bases, and 11 bases lay between the germline ends. CDR3 sequence: CASSLVEGRGYTF. CDR3 sequence (DNA): TGTGCCAGCAGCTTGGTTGAGGGTAGAGGCTACACCTTC.

This clone was observed once. The rearrangement uses TRBV7-9 and TRBJ2-5; 8 bases are shared with TRBD2. Trimming at V came to 6 bases and at J to 5 bases, leaving 11 bases not matched to a gene. Per germline, CDR1 SEHNR and CDR2 FQNEAQ (reference sequence). The length of the CDR3 is 15 residues. The CDR3 protein is CASSPPFREGETQYF. CDR3 nucleotides: TGTGCCAGCAGTCCACCTTTTCGGGAGGGGGAGACCCAGTACTTC.

This clone is a singleton in its sample. This rearrangement joins TRBV15 to TRBJ2-5; 8 bases are a match to TRBD1. The V and J ends lost 2 bases and 0 bases, in that order; junction bases with no gene match: 5. The CDR3 has 16 residues. Germline values: CDR1 LNHNV, CDR2 YYDKDF (reference sequence). CDR3 sequence: CATSRNRGIYQETQYF. CDR3 sequence (DNA): TGTGCCACCAGCAGAAACAGGGGGATTTACCAAGAGACCCAGTACTTC.